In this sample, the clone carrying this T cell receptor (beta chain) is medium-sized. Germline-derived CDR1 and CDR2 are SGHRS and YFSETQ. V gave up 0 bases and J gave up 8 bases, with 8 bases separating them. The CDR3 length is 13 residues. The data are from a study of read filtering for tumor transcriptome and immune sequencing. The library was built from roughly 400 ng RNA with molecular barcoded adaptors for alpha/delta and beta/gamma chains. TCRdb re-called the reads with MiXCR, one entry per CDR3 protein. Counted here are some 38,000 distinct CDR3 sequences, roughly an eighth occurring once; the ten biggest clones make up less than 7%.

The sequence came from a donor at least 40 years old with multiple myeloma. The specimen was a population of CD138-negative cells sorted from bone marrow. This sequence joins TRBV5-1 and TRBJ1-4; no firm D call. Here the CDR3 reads CASSLEGFEKLFF. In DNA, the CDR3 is TGCGCCAGCAGCTTGGAAGGATTCGAAAAACTGTTTTTT.